The 21 T cell receptor beta chains reported below all come from one sample, sequenced in a study of regulatory T cells in long-lasting Graves disease. This sample's time point: newly diagnosed GD, antithyroid drugs for less than 3 months. RNA isolated from PBMCs was used to make the TCR library. TCR beta libraries were built with iRepertoire HTBI primers and Arm-PCR of CDR3 regions. TCRdb re-derived calls from the multiplex PCR reads in MiXCR, one entry per CDR3 protein. Here the sample spans under 800,000 distinct CDR3 sequences, roughly 15% being singletons. The same sample was also studied in work on T cells in Graves' hyperthyroidism and ophthalmopathy.

Sequencing was performed on peripheral blood mononuclear cells (PBMCs), taken at new diagnosis, from a patient treated with antithyroid drugs. The receptors were gathered from a woman between 25 and 40 years old with Graves disease.

The table lists this clonotype with many counts. The CDR3 sequence is CASSYTGGQGATYSNQPQHF. In nucleotides, the CDR3 is TGTGCCAGCAGTTATACCGGCGGCCAGGGGGCGACCTATAGCAATCAGCCCCAGCATTTT. The V and J genes are TRBV28 and TRBJ1-5; 8 positions agree with TRBD1. CDR3 length equals 20 residues. V shed 4 bases and J 0 bases; nucleotides not matched to a gene: 17. The germline V gene has CDR1 MDHEN and CDR2 SYDVKM.

This chain connects TRBV20-1 to TRBJ2-7, with TRBD2 identical over 8 bases. After removal of 0 bases from V and 6 bases from J, the junction contained 10 bases not matched to a gene. Germline V gives CDR1 DFQATT, CDR2 SNEGSKA (reference sequence). The CDR3 is 15 residues long. CDR3 region: CSARDPVSGSREQYF. The CDR3 DNA reads as TGCAGTGCTAGAGATCCTGTCAGCGGGAGTCGCGAGCAGTACTTC.

The gene calls are TRBV5-1 and TRBJ2-2, with 12 bases that match TRBD2. J gave up 7 bases and V 0 bases, and 7 bases lay outside the gene matches. Germline CDR1 SGHRS, CDR2 YFSETQ. This CDR3 has 17 amino acids. The CDR3 spells CASSLAWTSGNGGELFF. CDR3 nucleotide sequence: TGCGCCAGCAGCTTGGCATGGACTAGCGGGAATGGCGGGGAGCTGTTTTTT.

This clonotype was counted many times. The CDR3 loop is CASGKNRGPNTGELFF. The CDR3 DNA is TGTGCTAGTGGTAAAAACAGGGGGCCGAACACCGGGGAGCTGTTTTTT. V is TRBV12-5 and J is TRBJ2-2, with 9 positions matching TRBD1. With 5 bases clipped from V and 0 bases from J, the junction kept 4 bases outside the gene matches. The CDR3 is 16 amino acids. Germline assignment: CDR1 LGHNT and CDR2 FRNRAP.

This clonotype was counted at least ten times. The rearrangement joins TRBV5-1 to TRBJ1-1, with TRBD1 identical over 11 bases. Trimming cost V 0 bases and J 5 bases; bases outside gene matches: 6. CDR1 and CDR2 (germline): SGHRS, YFSETQ. The CDR3 loop spans 16 amino acids. The CDR3 nucleotides read TGCGCCAGCAGCTTGGCCCGGACAGGGGGCCGTACTGAAGCTTTCTTT. This sequence encodes CASSLARTGGRTEAFF. Complete variable domain (other parts from reference TRBV5-1 and TRBJ1-1): KAGVTQTPRYLIKTRGQQVTLSCSPISGHRSVSWYQQTPGQGLQFLFEYFSETQRNKGNFPGRFSGRQFSNSRSEMNVSTLELGDSALYLCASSLARTGGRTEAFFGQGTRLTVV.

Only a few counts were recorded for this clonotype. The chain employs TRBV20-1 and TRBJ2-7; the D is unclear. V gave up 6 bases and J gave up 4 bases, with 13 bases separating them. Germline CDR1 DFQATT, CDR2 SNEGSKA (reference sequence). There are 12 residues in the CDR3. CDR3 region: CSAHNSKYEQYF. Here the CDR3 DNA reads TGCAGTGCCCACAATTCTAAATACGAGCAGTACTTC.

This clonotype was observed at least ten times. The rearrangement links TRBV9 to TRBJ2-2; 7 bases are shared with TRBD2. The length of the CDR3 is 15 residues. Germline V lookup: CDR1 SGDLS, CDR2 YYNGEE. V lost 4 bases and J lost 1; bases outside the gene matches: 4. The DNA of the CDR3 is TGTGCCAGCAGCATCCTAGCGGAGAACACCGGGGAGCTGTTTTTT. Translated, it gives CASSILAENTGELFF.

This clonotype was seen at least ten times. The rearrangement links TRBV19 to TRBJ1-5; 7 bases align to TRBD1. Trimming cost V 9 bases and J 4 bases; bases outside gene matches: 12. This CDR3 region has 15 residues. Germline V gene lookup returns CDR1 LNHDA and CDR2 SQIVND (reference sequence). CDR3 DNA sequence: TGTGCCAGCCAAGAGGGAGGGGGCCGGAATCAGCCCCAGCATTTT. Protein product: CASQEGGGRNQPQHF.

This clonotype has a handful of counts. V usage is TRBV9 and J usage is TRBJ1-5, with D possibly matching TRBD1 (5 bases). This CDR3 region has 15 residues. The V gene lost 2 bases and the J gene lost 6 bases, with 15 bases spanning the gap. Germline CDR1 SGDLS, CDR2 YYNGEE. CDR3 sequence: CASSVDGTGGQPQHF. The CDR3 DNA reads as TGTGCCAGCAGCGTCGATGGGACGGGTGGTCAGCCCCAGCATTTT.

This clonotype was recorded many times. The rearrangement links TRBV6-1 to TRBJ1-1; no reliable D call. V was pared by 10 bases and J by 1 base, with 13 bases between. Germline CDR1 MNHNS, CDR2 SASEGT. CDR3 size: 13 residues. CDR3 loop: CATREEQNTEAFF. In DNA form, the CDR3 reads TGTGCCACCCGCGAGGAGCAGAACACTGAAGCTTTCTTT.

The table lists this clonotype with a few counts. The chain uses TRBV9 and TRBJ2-2, with D tentatively TRBD2 (6 bases). Germline lookup yields CDR1 SGDLS and CDR2 YYNGEE. This CDR3 has 15 residues. V was clipped by 3 bases and J by 0 bases, with 9 bases between them. CDR3 nucleotide sequence: TGTGCCAGCAGCGCTCTAGCGACGAACACCGGGGAGCTGTTTTTT. Its protein product is CASSALATNTGELFF.

This clonotype was detected only a few times. This sequence joins TRBV2 and TRBJ2-1; D ambiguous. Trimming took off 7 bases at V and 3 bases at J, with 7 bases between the two ends. Germline V gives CDR1 SNHLY, CDR2 FYNNEI. CDR3 length: 12 amino acids. CDR3 in amino acids: CASKDVYNEQFF. The CDR3 DNA is TGTGCCAGCAAGGATGTCTACAATGAGCAGTTCTTC.

There are many counts of this clonotype. The V gene is TRBV25-1, the J gene TRBJ2-1, with D unresolved. The V and J ends lost 4 bases and 9 bases respectively, with 7 bases between them. Germline V CDR1 and CDR2: MGHDK, SYGVNS. The CDR3 is made up of 11 amino acids. CDR3 loop: CASSGLVEQFF. The CDR3 DNA is TGTGCCAGCAGTGGGCTAGTTGAGCAGTTCTTC.

Comments on this clonotype: A much larger clone sits a single nucleotide away, making a read error possible. The chain is built from TRBV6-5 and TRBJ1-3, with 9 bases lining up with TRBD1. Germline values: CDR1 MNHEY, CDR2 SVGAGI. This CDR3 has 20 amino acids. V was clipped by 4 bases and J by 1 base; unmatched bases: 17. DNA of the CDR3: TGTGCCAGCAGTTCCGCCTTCCGGGACAGGGTCGCAGTTTCTGGAAACACCATATATTTT. Amino acids: CASSSAFRDRVAVSGNTIYF.

J is TRBJ2-7 and V is TRBV7-2; no clear D. This CDR3 has 15 amino acids. Germline CDR1 SGHTA, CDR2 FQGNSA. V was shortened by 1 base and J by 2 bases, with 12 bases between the two germline ends. CDR3 amino acids: CASSLGIVDPYEQYF. The CDR3 nucleotides read TGTGCCAGCAGCTTAGGGATTGTGGACCCCTACGAGCAGTACTTC. Variable domain in full (rest from reference TRBV7-2 and TRBJ2-7): GAGVSQSPSNKVTEKGKDVELRCDPISGHTALYWYRQSLGQGLEFLIYFQGNSAPDKSGLPSDRFSAERTGGSVSTLTIQRTQQEDSAVYLCASSLGIVDPYEQYFGPGTRLTVT.

This clonotype was detected a few times. The genes are TRBV20-1 and TRBJ2-4; D assignment may be TRBD1 or TRBD2 (5 bases each). The ends were cut back, 4 bases at V and 1 base at J, with 20 bases in the middle. Germline CDR1 DFQATT, CDR2 SNEGSKA (reference sequence). This CDR3 contains 17 residues. This CDR3 reads CSAKQVGWGMAKNIQYF. The CDR3 DNA follows: TGCAGTGCTAAGCAAGTGGGTTGGGGGATGGCCAAAAACATTCAGTACTTC.

This clonotype was detected ten times or more. The chain employs TRBV2 and TRBJ2-7, with no clear D. V lost 5 bases and J lost 2, with 4 bases in between. The CDR3 length is 11 residues. The germline V gene has CDR1 SNHLY and CDR2 FYNNEI. This CDR3 is CASSQTYEQYF. The CDR3 DNA follows: TGTGCCAGCAGTCAAACCTACGAGCAGTACTTC. The whole variable domain, filled in from reference TRBV2 and TRBJ2-7, reads EPEVTQTPSHQVTQMGQEVILRCVPISNHLYFYWYRQILGQKVEFLVSFYNNEISEKSEIFDDQFSVERPDGSNFTLKIRSTKLEDSAMYFCASSQTYEQYFGPGTRLTVT.

The V and J genes are TRBV19 and TRBJ1-5, with TRBD1 identical over 8 bases. The CDR3 loop spans 15 amino acids. Germline CDR1 is LNHDA and CDR2 is SQIVND (reference sequence). V was clipped by 2 bases and J by 5 bases; unmatched bases: 5. The CDR3 spells CASSIYETGDQPQHF. The DNA for the CDR3 is TGTGCCAGTAGTATATACGAGACAGGGGATCAGCCCCAGCATTTT.

The sample holds many counts of this clonotype. The chain recombines TRBV12-3 or TRBV12-4 with TRBJ1-1; possibly TRBD1 for D (6 bases). Trimming stripped 3 bases from V and 7 bases from J, with 21 bases between. This CDR3 contains 16 residues. CDR3 in DNA: TGTGCCAGCAGTTTCTTGCATCCTACAGGGAAGGGTGAAGCTTTCTTT. It encodes CASSFLHPTGKGEAFF.

CDR3 sequence (DNA): TGTGCCAGCAATTCATTCGTGGCCTCCTATAATTCACCCCTCCACTTT. Protein: CASNSFVASYNSPLHF. The chain couples TRBV2 to TRBJ1-6; D unclear. The CDR3 has 16 residues. Germline CDR1 is SNHLY and CDR2 is FYNNEI. V was pared by 7 bases and J by 0 bases, with 13 bases between.

V gene TRBV5-4 combines with J gene TRBJ1-5; TRBD1 might be the D (5 bases). V dropped 3 bases and J dropped 0 bases, with 13 bases sitting between them. This CDR3 is built from 16 residues. CDR1 and CDR2 from the germline V gene are SGHNT and YYREEE (reference sequence). CDR3 sequence: CASSSQGGNSNQPQHF. The CDR3 bases are TGTGCCAGCAGCTCTCAGGGCGGAAATAGCAATCAGCCCCAGCATTTT.